These 9 T cell receptor beta chains were all obtained from the same sample, sequenced in a study of cytomegalovirus exposure and HLA in healthy donors. The PCR employed 60 Vbeta primers together with 13 Jbeta primers. Assay: immunoSEQ multiplex PCR; the TCRdb copy retains only in-frame clones and omits some. The profile shows around 170,000 clones, just under 80% of them singletons. Sequencing was performed on PBMCs. These receptors were taken from a woman between 50 and 59 years old in good health and CMV-seropositive.

This clone appeared once. The rearrangement uses TRBV5-1 and TRBJ1-1, with D maybe TRBD1 (5 bases). Deletions cut 4 bases from V and 8 bases from J, with 15 bases between. The CDR3 has 13 amino acids. Germline CDR1 SGHRS, CDR2 YFSETQ. The CDR3 coding sequence is TGCGCCAGCAGCCAGGCGACAGATTCAGAAGCTTTCTTT. Protein: CASSQATDSEAFF.

The CDR3 is CASSIGTDNYGYTF. The CDR3 bases are TGTGCCAGTAGTATAGGGACGGACAATTATGGCTACACCTTC. V gene TRBV19 combines with J gene TRBJ1-2; perhaps TRBD1 as D (5 bases). In germline, CDR1 is LNHDA, CDR2 SQIVND (reference sequence). Trimming removed 1 base at V and 5 bases at J, with 11 bases between. This CDR3 contains 14 residues.

To note about this clone: Compared with germline, one end of the junction differs, possibly owing to a read error. This chain joins TRBV5-1 and TRBJ2-3, with a weak D call TRBD2 (7 bases). CDR3 size: 15 residues. CDR1 is SGHRS, CDR2 YFSETQ, per germline. The CDR3, as DNA: TGCGCCAACAGCTCGGCGGGGGCGATGACAGATACGCAGTATTTT. It specifies CANSSAGAMTDTQYF.

The chain uses TRBV5-3 and TRBJ1-5, with a possible D match to TRBD1 (6 bases). TRBV5-3 is an open reading frame, and its role is uncertain. Trimming took off 8 bases at V and 4 bases at J, with 16 bases between the two ends. The CDR3 totals 14 residues. CDR3 protein: CASPGQQTNQPQHF. In DNA form, the CDR3 reads TGTGCCAGTCCCGGACAGCAAACTAATCAGCCCCAGCATTTT.

The chain is built from TRBV18 and TRBJ2-7; TRBD1 matches 10 bases. The CDR3 contains 14 residues. Trimming at V came to 2 bases and at J to 4 bases, leaving 2 bases not matched to a gene. CDR1 is KGHSH, CDR2 LQKENI, per germline. Written as DNA, the CDR3 is TGTGCCAGCTCACCAGGGACAGGGGTGTACGAGCAGTACTTC. Translation gives CASSPGTGVYEQYF.

V usage is TRBV7-3 and J usage is TRBJ1-1, with no clear D. V dropped 5 bases and J dropped 2 bases, with 6 bases sitting between them. Germline CDR1 is SGHTA and CDR2 is FQGTGA. The length of the CDR3 is 12 residues. CDR3 amino acids: CASSQANTEAFF. In DNA, the CDR3 is TGTGCCAGCAGCCAAGCTAACACTGAAGCTTTCTTT.

The chain links TRBV7-9 to TRBJ2-7; 8 bases match TRBD2. The junction had 8 bases not matched to a gene; V was cut back by 1 base and J by 0 bases. Germline CDR1 reads SEHNR; CDR2 reads FQNEAQ (reference sequence). This CDR3 has 17 residues. For the CDR3, the DNA is TGTGCCAGCAGCTTAGGAGCGGGGGTCCTACTCTCCTACGAGCAGTACTTC. The encoded protein is CASSLGAGVLLSYEQYF.

The V and J genes are TRBV7-9 and TRBJ1-2; D uncertain. Trimming cost V 2 bases and J 6 bases, with 13 bases left between them. CDR1 is SEHNR and CDR2 is FQNEAQ in the germline V gene (reference sequence). The CDR3 is 14 amino acids. CDR3 sequence: CASSLIEGGDGYTF. CDR3 in DNA: TGTGCCAGCAGCTTAATTGAGGGAGGAGATGGCTACACCTTC. Complete variable domain (other parts from reference TRBV7-9 and TRBJ1-2): DTGVSQNPRHKITKRGQNVTFRCDPISEHNRLYWYRQTLGQGPEFLTYFQNEAQLEKSRLLSDRFSAERPKGSFSTLEIQRTEQGDSAMYLCASSLIEGGDGYTFGSGTRLTVV.

This chain joins TRBV11-3 and TRBJ1-4; 8 bases fit TRBD1. Germline CDR1 and CDR2: SGHNT and YENEEA. Germline trimming cut 5 bases from V and 7 bases from J; bases unmatched to any gene: 9. This CDR3 comprises 15 residues. CDR3: CASSTRTGWGEKLFF. The CDR3 nucleotides read TGTGCCAGCAGCACCCGGACAGGGTGGGGTGAAAAACTGTTTTTT.